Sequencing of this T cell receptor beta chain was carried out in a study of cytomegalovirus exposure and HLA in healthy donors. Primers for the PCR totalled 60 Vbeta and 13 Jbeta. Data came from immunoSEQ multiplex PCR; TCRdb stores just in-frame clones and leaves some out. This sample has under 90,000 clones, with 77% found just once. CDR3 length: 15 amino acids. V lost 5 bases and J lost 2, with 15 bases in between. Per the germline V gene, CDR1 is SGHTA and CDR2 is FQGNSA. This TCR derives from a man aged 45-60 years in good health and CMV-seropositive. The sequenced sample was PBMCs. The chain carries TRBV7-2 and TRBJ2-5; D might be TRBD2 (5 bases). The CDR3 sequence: CASSLNHGRQETQYF. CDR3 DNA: TGTGCCAGCAGCCTTAACCATGGGAGACAAGAGACCCAGTACTTC. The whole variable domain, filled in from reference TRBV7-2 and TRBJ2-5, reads GAGVSQSPSNKVTEKGKDVELRCDPISGHTALYWYRQSLGQGLEFLIYFQGNSAPDKSGLPSDRFSAERTGGSVSTLTIQRTQQEDSAVYLCASSLNHGRQETQYFGPGTRLLVL.